The 19 T cell receptor beta chains given below trace back to one sample, sequenced in a study of regulatory T cells in long-lasting Graves disease listed by TCRdb under 2021. The sample's time point label is to be understood as: persistent/refractory GD, antithyroid drugs over 5 years with positive TRAb. For both TCR sequencing and RNA sequencing, RNA was extracted from PBMCs using TRIzol. Library preparation was by multiplex PCR. Sequencing used an Illumina HiSeq 4000. To build TCR beta libraries, CDR3 regions were amplified by Arm-PCR using iRepertoire HTBI primers. Starting from the raw public reads, TCRdb applied fastp trimming at Q25, assembled clones with MiXCR and retained in-frame beta chains. Rows are unified per CDR3 protein, each entry keeping the most common DNA and genes. A total of around 430,000 distinct CDR3 sequences appear in this sample, 22% of them only once. Less than 15% of the sample is taken by the ten largest.

Sequenced material: peripheral blood mononuclear cells (PBMCs), taken when the disease was refractory, from a patient treated with antithyroid drugs. These receptors originate from a female donor with Graves disease.

In its sample, this clonotype was seen many times. The chain employs TRBV28 and TRBJ2-1; 8 bases are a match to TRBD2. This CDR3 region has 15 residues. The germline CDR1 and CDR2 sequences are MDHEN and SYDVKM. V gave up 9 bases and J gave up 4 bases; unmatched junction bases: 11. The CDR3 reads CASRATSEKYNEQFF. Here the CDR3 DNA reads TGTGCCAGTAGGGCGACTAGCGAAAAATACAATGAGCAGTTCTTC.

There are a few counts of this clonotype. This chain uses TRBV30 with TRBJ2-1, with 9 bases lining up with TRBD2. There are 17 residues in the CDR3. CDR1 is GTSNPN, CDR2 SVGIG, per germline (reference sequence). Losses at the gene ends were 1 base for V and 0 bases for J; bases not matched to a gene: 7. The CDR3 region is CAWSGAGGVLSYNEQFF. The CDR3 coding sequence is TGTGCCTGGAGTGGGGCGGGAGGGGTCCTCTCCTACAATGAGCAGTTCTTC. Drawing the rest from reference TRBV30 and TRBJ2-1, the complete variable domain is SQTIHQWPATLVQPVGSPLSLECTVEGTSNPNLYWYRQAAGRGLQLLFYSVGIGQISSEVPQNLSASRPQDRQFILSSKKLLLSDSGFYLCAWSGAGGVLSYNEQFFGPGTRLTVL.

Concerning this clonotype: The junction differs from germline at one of its ends, possibly a read error. The rearrangement links TRBV12-3 or TRBV12-4 to TRBJ1-3, with D tentatively TRBD1 (5 bases). CDR3 length equals 15 residues. CDR3 sequence: CASSSEGLSGDTIYF. The CDR3 DNA reads TGTGCCAGCAGTTCCGAGGGGCTCTCTGGAGACACCATATATTTT.

The V gene is TRBV30, the J gene TRBJ1-1; D call uncertain. From germline, CDR1 is GTSNPN and CDR2 SVGIG (reference sequence). The CDR3 covers 11 residues. V gave up 5 bases and J gave up 7 bases, with 11 bases separating them. The CDR3, as DNA: TGTGCCTGGGGAGGGTCCGTTGAAGCTTTCTTT. Amino acid sequence: CAWGGSVEAFF. The complete variable domain, with remaining parts taken from reference TRBV30 and TRBJ1-1, reads SQTIHQWPATLVQPVGSPLSLECTVEGTSNPNLYWYRQAAGRGLQLLFYSVGIGQISSEVPQNLSASRPQDRQFILSSKKLLLSDSGFYLCAWGGSVEAFFGQGTRLTVV.

Many counts were recorded for this clonotype. V and J are TRBV2 and TRBJ2-2; 8 nucleotides match TRBD2. Per germline, CDR1 SNHLY and CDR2 FYNNEI. V shed 5 bases and J 3 bases; nucleotides not matched to a gene: 2. The CDR3 consists of 14 residues. This chain's CDR3 is CASSPREDTGELFF. The DNA for the CDR3 is TGTGCCAGCAGTCCGCGGGAGGACACCGGGGAGCTGTTTTTT.

The J gene is TRBJ2-7, the V gene TRBV6-2 or TRBV6-3, with 11 bases that match TRBD1. Germline loops: CDR1 MNHEY, CDR2 SVGEGT. Trimming at V came to 10 bases and at J to 6 bases, leaving 14 bases not matched to a gene. The CDR3 is made up of 15 amino acids. The CDR3 DNA reads TGTGCCACCACAAAACAAGGGGACAGGGGGTCCGAGCAGTACTTC. It encodes CATTKQGDRGSEQYF.

This clonotype has a count of ten or more. V usage is TRBV6-1 and J usage is TRBJ1-1; D remains ambiguous. The germline CDR1 and CDR2 sequences are MNHNS and SASEGT. Trimming cost V 8 bases and J 1 base, with 11 bases left between them. CDR3 length: 13 residues. The CDR3 loop reads CASGRTTNTEAFF. CDR3 DNA sequence: TGTGCCAGCGGAAGAACCACGAACACTGAAGCTTTCTTT.

This clonotype was counted only a few times. The chain uses TRBV19 and TRBJ2-5; possibly TRBD1 for D (6 bases). Germline assignment: CDR1 LNHDA and CDR2 SQIVND (reference sequence). V lost 1 base and J 5 bases, leaving 11 bases between the germline ends. The CDR3 is 14 residues long. The CDR3 DNA follows: TGTGCCAGTAGTATAGTCACAGGGAGCGAGACCCAGTACTTC. It codes for CASSIVTGSETQYF.

This clonotype was detected ten times or more. This rearrangement joins TRBV7-9 to TRBJ2-7, with 7 bases aligning to TRBD1. This CDR3 has 13 residues. V was pared by 5 bases and J by 4 bases, with 5 bases of the junction left unmatched. In germline, CDR1 is SEHNR, CDR2 FQNEAQ (reference sequence). CDR3 bases: TGTGCCAGCAGCCAGGGGGTCGCGTACGAGCAGTACTTC. It codes for CASSQGVAYEQYF.

V gene TRBV5-1 combines with J gene TRBJ1-6; 7 bases map to TRBD1. CDR1 SGHRS and CDR2 YFSETQ come from the germline V gene. The junction had 9 bases not matched to a gene; V was cut back by 0 bases and J by 12 bases. The CDR3 totals 15 residues. The CDR3 is CASSLEGTANLPLHF. The CDR3, as DNA: TGCGCCAGCAGCTTGGAAGGGACAGCCAACTTACCCCTCCACTTT. Complete variable domain (other parts from reference TRBV5-1 and TRBJ1-6): KAGVTQTPRYLIKTRGQQVTLSCSPISGHRSVSWYQQTPGQGLQFLFEYFSETQRNKGNFPGRFSGRQFSNSRSEMNVSTLELGDSALYLCASSLEGTANLPLHFGNGTRLTVT.

This chain joins TRBV4-3 and TRBJ2-5; D ambiguous. Germline V gives CDR1 LGHNA, CDR2 YSLEER. The V gene lost 0 bases and the J gene lost 5 bases, with 19 bases spanning the gap. The CDR3 contains 17 residues. The DNA of the CDR3 is TGCGCCAGCAGCCAAGAATGGCAGACACCCACGATGGAGACCCAGTACTTC. Translated: CASSQEWQTPTMETQYF.

At least ten counts were recorded for this clonotype. The chain couples TRBV12-3 or TRBV12-4 to TRBJ2-7; TRBD2 agrees at 13 bases. Losses at the gene ends were 1 base for V and 6 bases for J; bases not matched to a gene: 6. This CDR3 contains 16 residues. The CDR3 DNA reads as TGTGCCAGCAGTTTAGGAAGACTAGCGGGGGGTGTCGAGCAGTACTTC. Encoded protein: CASSLGRLAGGVEQYF.

This clonotype was counted at least ten times. V and J are TRBV7-2 and TRBJ2-5; 10 bases line up with TRBD1. CDR3 length: 17 residues. The germline CDR1 and CDR2 sequences are SGHTA and FQGNSA. V was clipped by 6 bases and J by 4 bases; unmatched bases: 14. CDR3 in amino acids: CASRATGQGFLGETQYF. CDR3 nucleotides: TGTGCCAGCAGAGCCACGGGACAGGGGTTTTTAGGAGAGACCCAGTACTTC.

In its sample, this clonotype was seen a few times. In DNA, the CDR3 is TGTGCCAGCAGCCAACCGACAGGGGTCGGCTACACCTTC. Translated, it gives CASSQPTGVGYTF. The V gene is TRBV7-2, the J gene TRBJ1-2; 8 bases match TRBD1. Germline CDR1 reads SGHTA; CDR2 reads FQGNSA. The CDR3 consists of 13 residues. V lost 5 bases, J lost 8 bases, and 7 bases stayed unmatched.

This clonotype was observed a few times. The chain has TRBV6-5 and TRBJ2-6; no clear D gene. V was pared by 0 bases and J by 0 bases, with 9 bases between. CDR1 is MNHEY and CDR2 is SVGAGI in the germline V gene. The CDR3 runs 17 residues. The CDR3 loop reads CASSYSVWLSGANVLTF. The CDR3 region has the DNA TGTGCCAGCAGTTACTCGGTGTGGCTCTCTGGGGCCAACGTCCTGACTTTC.

The rearrangement uses TRBV5-1 and TRBJ1-2; 7 bases map to TRBD1. V was pared by 0 bases and J by 2 bases, with 4 bases of the junction left unmatched. CDR1 SGHRS and CDR2 YFSETQ come from the germline V gene. The CDR3 spans 15 residues. CDR3 DNA sequence: TGCGCCAGCAGCTTGGCAGGGACAGAAAACTATGGCTACACCTTC. This codes for CASSLAGTENYGYTF. The full variable domain, completed using reference TRBV5-1 and TRBJ1-2, is KAGVTQTPRYLIKTRGQQVTLSCSPISGHRSVSWYQQTPGQGLQFLFEYFSETQRNKGNFPGRFSGRQFSNSRSEMNVSTLELGDSALYLCASSLAGTENYGYTFGSGTRLTVV.

V usage is TRBV19 and J usage is TRBJ2-7; D is unresolved. CDR3 size: 15 residues. The ends were cut back, 3 bases at V and 6 bases at J, with 18 bases in the middle. Germline V lookup: CDR1 LNHDA, CDR2 SQIVND (reference sequence). The CDR3 is CASSINGYPPPEQYF. The CDR3 DNA follows: TGTGCCAGTAGTATCAACGGCTACCCCCCCCCCGAGCAGTACTTC.

Regarding this clonotype: Just one base apart from a much larger clone, this may be a read error. This is likely a read error, given that the CDR3 carries no conserved phenylalanine or tryptophan at its end. The gene calls are TRBV11-1 and TRBJ2-7; 12 bases are shared with TRBD2. The trim removed 2 bases at V and 6 bases at J, leaving 11 bases unmatched. Germline V gene data show CDR1 as SGHAT and CDR2 as FQDESV (reference sequence). This CDR3 is 17 amino acids long. The CDR3 is CASSLPLELAGGLEQYL. CDR3 sequence (DNA): TGTGCCAGCAGCTTACCTCTGGAACTAGCGGGAGGTCTCGAGCAGTACCTC.

The rearrangement links TRBV6-1 to TRBJ2-2; 11 positions agree with TRBD2. Per germline, CDR1 MNHNS and CDR2 SASEGT. The V segment lost 5 bases and the J segment 1 base; nucleotides outside the gene matches: 3. The CDR3 spans 16 residues. DNA of the CDR3: TGTGCCAGCAGTAAGGGACTAGCGGAGAACACCGGGGAGCTGTTTTTT. Amino acids: CASSKGLAENTGELFF.